This TCR beta chain was recovered during a study of shared clonotypes between healthy human individuals. On the study more broadly: Used for every donor were three CD4 naive, three CD4 memory, two CD8 naive and one CD8 memory plate. General study results and limits: The expectation was that sequencing depth would affect clonotype sharing among donors. When naive CD4 clonotypes were compared across a few donors, about 4.8% were shared.

Naive CD8 cells lacked CD45RO and underwent positive selection for CCR7, leaving out terminally differentiated effector memory CD45RA+ cells. Healthy adults negative for HIV, lacking recent acute infections or vaccinations, served as donors. Clones were read by immunoSEQ multiplex PCR, and TCRdb kept only the in-frame ones, dropping some. The sample carries about 2.1 million clones, roughly 95% recorded once. To note about this clone: The antigen is not known.

The length of the CDR3 is 14 residues. Trimming shortened V by 4 bases and J by 5 bases, and 14 bases separated the two germline ends. Germline V gene data show CDR1 as MNHEY and CDR2 as SVGAGI. The V call is TRBV6-5, the J call TRBJ2-5; TRBD1 might be the D (6 bases). The clonotype comes from a man younger than 35 in good health. Some clones in this sample may be carry-over from other donors' samples. The sample consisted of naive CD8+ T cells from PBMCs. The CDR3 sequence: CASSFQGLGETQYF. CDR3 bases: TGTGCCAGCAGTTTTCAGGGGTTAGGCGAGACCCAGTACTTC.